Given below is one TCR beta chain in context. Its antigen is undetermined. PCR used 60 Vbeta primers and 13 Jbeta primers. Data came from immunoSEQ multiplex PCR; TCRdb stores just in-frame clones and leaves some out. Found here are 95,000 to 100,000 clones, 70% to 80% of them singletons; the top ten hold less than 10%. These data belong to a study of cytomegalovirus exposure and HLA in healthy donors. The CDR3 covers 14 residues. Germline CDR1 and CDR2: SEHNR and FQNEAQ (reference sequence). Trimming stripped 4 bases from V and 5 bases from J, with 14 bases between. Study-wide findings and caveats: Links to common viral pathogens appeared, in a later analysis, for several of the most significant clusters. Reports indicate that TCR beta sequences accurately predicted the HLA-A and HLA-B alleles of most subjects.

The TCR was taken from a female donor in good health and CMV-seronegative. The material sequenced was PBMCs. The chain uses TRBV7-9 and TRBJ1-1; D is ambiguous. CDR3 in DNA: TGTGCCAGCAGCTCCTACACGGGGTTGACTGAAGCTTTCTTT. This sequence encodes CASSSYTGLTEAFF.